The rows below give T cell receptor beta chains drawn from one sample of a study of blood T cell repertoires in COVID-19. This table comes from immunoSEQ multiplex PCR, and its TCRdb copy is limited to in-frame clones, with some not included. Among almost 20,000 clones, approximately 85% were seen once, and the ten largest hold more than 55%. Input material: peripheral blood. Receptors were obtained from an elderly man with acute or convalescent COVID-19. Both conserved end residues are part of each CDR3. D genes are given only for firm matches. A row's size may be missing; if present it is once, few, many or a size class.

v_call: TRBV28
j_call: TRBJ2-3
clone_size: -
d_call: TRBD2
cdr3_nt: TGTGCCAGCAGTTTGACTAGCGGGAATTATGATACGCAGTATTTT
cdr3_aa: CASSLTSGNYDTQYF

v_call: TRBV2
j_call: TRBJ2-1
clone_size: -
d_call: TRBD1
cdr3_nt: TGTGCCAGCAGCCTTGGACAGGGGTACAATGAGCAGTTCTTC
cdr3_aa: CASSLGQGYNEQFF

v_call: TRBV20-1
j_call: TRBJ2-1
clone_size: -
d_call: TRBD2
cdr3_nt: TGCAGTGCTAGTGCGGGGGGTCTAGCGGGATTGTACAATGAGCAGTTCTTC
cdr3_aa: CSASAGGLAGLYNEQFF

v_call: TRBV27
j_call: TRBJ2-3
clone_size: -
d_call: TRBD2
cdr3_nt: TGTGCCAGCAGGACCGATAGTAGCGGGAGGGCCAAAGATACGCAGTATTTT
cdr3_aa: CASRTDSSGRAKDTQYF

v_call: TRBV28
j_call: TRBJ2-5
clone_size: -
d_call: -
cdr3_nt: TGTGCCAGCAGTGAGCCCGGGACTCTCCAAGAGACCCAGTACTTC
cdr3_aa: CASSEPGTLQETQYF

v_call: TRBV4-1
j_call: TRBJ1-2
clone_size: few
d_call: -
cdr3_nt: TGCGCCAGCAGCCGTCCGGGAATATCGGACTATGGCTACACCTTC
cdr3_aa: CASSRPGISDYGYTF

v_call: TRBV24-1
j_call: TRBJ1-5
clone_size: -
d_call: -
cdr3_nt: TGTGCCACCAGTGGGCCGGGGAGCGGCGGGGTTCAGCCCCAGCATTTT
cdr3_aa: CATSGPGSGGVQPQHF

v_call: TRBV24-1
j_call: TRBJ2-1
clone_size: once
d_call: -
cdr3_nt: TGTGCCACCAGTGATCGCGGTCCGCCGGGTAACAATGAGCAGTTCTTC
cdr3_aa: CATSDRGPPGNNEQFF

v_call: TRBV15
j_call: TRBJ2-1
clone_size: -
d_call: TRBD1
cdr3_nt: TGTGCCACCAGCATCCCGGACAGGCCCAACAATGAGCAGTTCTTC
cdr3_aa: CATSIPDRPNNEQFF

v_call: TRBV27
j_call: TRBJ2-1
clone_size: -
d_call: -
cdr3_nt: TGTGCCGTCTTCCCAATGGGGAGCGCCTACAATGAGCAGTTCTTC
cdr3_aa: CAVFPMGSAYNEQFF

v_call: TRBV7-2
j_call: TRBJ2-1
clone_size: once
d_call: TRBD2
cdr3_nt: TGTGCCAGCAGTGCCAAAGCTCCCCTAGCGGGAGGGAACAATGAGCAGTTCTTC
cdr3_aa: CASSAKAPLAGGNNEQFF

v_call: TRBV29-1
j_call: TRBJ1-1
clone_size: -
d_call: -
cdr3_nt: TGCAGCGTTGACCGGGACAAGGAAGCTTTCTTT
cdr3_aa: CSVDRDKEAFF

v_call: TRBV3-1/TRBV3-2
j_call: TRBJ2-5
clone_size: -
d_call: TRBD2
cdr3_nt: TGTGCCAGCAGCCCACTGACTAGCGGGGTCCAAGAGACCCAGTACTTC
cdr3_aa: CASSPLTSGVQETQYF

v_call: TRBV5-1
j_call: TRBJ2-6
clone_size: -
d_call: TRBD2
cdr3_nt: TGCGCCAGCAGGCTCACCACTAGCGGGAGAGGTTCTGGGGCCAACGTCCTGACTTTC
cdr3_aa: CASRLTTSGRGSGANVLTF

v_call: TRBV12-3/TRBV12-4
j_call: TRBJ1-5
clone_size: -
d_call: -
cdr3_nt: TGTGCCAGCAGTTTGGGAGACACACGTCCCCAGCATTTT
cdr3_aa: CASSLGDTRPQHF

v_call: TRBV5-1
j_call: TRBJ2-7
clone_size: -
d_call: TRBD2
cdr3_nt: TGCGCCAGCAGCCTAGCGGAGTCCTACGAGCAGTACTTC
cdr3_aa: CASSLAESYEQYF

v_call: TRBV19
j_call: TRBJ2-7
clone_size: -
d_call: TRBD2
cdr3_nt: TGTGCCAGTAGTCCCCGGACTAGCGGACACTACGAGCAGTACTTC
cdr3_aa: CASSPRTSGHYEQYF

v_call: TRBV6-6
j_call: TRBJ1-6
clone_size: -
d_call: TRBD1
cdr3_nt: TGTGCCAGCAGTCCGGCGCTTAGGACAGGGGGTTTGTCACCCCTCCACTTT
cdr3_aa: CASSPALRTGGLSPLHF

v_call: TRBV6-5
j_call: TRBJ1-5
clone_size: -
d_call: -
cdr3_nt: TGTGCCAGCAGAGTTACACATAGCAATCAGCCCCAGCATTTT
cdr3_aa: CASRVTHSNQPQHF

v_call: TRBV14
j_call: TRBJ1-1
clone_size: -
d_call: -
cdr3_nt: TGTGCCAGCAGCCGAGGAGGGAGGCAGAACACTGAAGCTTTCTTT
cdr3_aa: CASSRGGRQNTEAFF

v_call: TRBV13
j_call: TRBJ2-1
clone_size: -
d_call: TRBD2
cdr3_nt: TGTGCCAGCAGCCCAACCCCGACTAGCGGGAATGAGCAGTTCTTC
cdr3_aa: CASSPTPTSGNEQFF

v_call: TRBV27
j_call: TRBJ1-3
clone_size: few
d_call: -
cdr3_nt: TGTGCCAGCAGTGCGGACAGATCTGGAAACACCATATATTTT
cdr3_aa: CASSADRSGNTIYF

v_call: TRBV7-3
j_call: TRBJ1-4
clone_size: few
d_call: -
cdr3_nt: TGTGCCAGCAGCCCCTCCCCAGGGGCCAATGAAAAACTGTTTTTT
cdr3_aa: CASSPSPGANEKLFF

v_call: TRBV27
j_call: TRBJ1-5
clone_size: -
d_call: -
cdr3_nt: TGTGCCAGCAGTTTGACATTAAGCAATCAGCCCCAGCATTTT
cdr3_aa: CASSLTLSNQPQHF

v_call: TRBV5-4
j_call: TRBJ2-3
clone_size: -
d_call: TRBD2
cdr3_nt: TGTGCCAGCAGCGGGGGACTAGCGGGAGGTGGTAGCACAGATACGCAGTATTTT
cdr3_aa: CASSGGLAGGGSTDTQYF

v_call: TRBV4-2
j_call: TRBJ1-3
clone_size: -
d_call: -
cdr3_nt: TGTGCCAGCAGCCAAGAGTCTTCGGGGAAAGGCTCTGGAAACACCATATATTTT
cdr3_aa: CASSQESSGKGSGNTIYF

v_call: TRBV4-2
j_call: TRBJ2-5
clone_size: -
d_call: TRBD2
cdr3_nt: TGTGCCAGCAGCCAAGACGGGAGGGGGGAGACCCAGTACTTC
cdr3_aa: CASSQDGRGETQYF

v_call: TRBV5-1
j_call: TRBJ2-2
clone_size: -
d_call: -
cdr3_nt: TGCGCCAGCAGCGTCAGGGGGGCAACCGGGGAGCTGTTTTTT
cdr3_aa: CASSVRGATGELFF

v_call: TRBV19
j_call: TRBJ2-6
clone_size: -
d_call: -
cdr3_nt: TGTGCCAGTAGTATCACCAGGAACTCTGGGGCCAACGTCCTGACTTTC
cdr3_aa: CASSITRNSGANVLTF

v_call: TRBV19
j_call: TRBJ2-4
clone_size: -
d_call: -
cdr3_nt: TGTGCCAGTAGTACCCGACAGGATATTCAGTACTTC
cdr3_aa: CASSTRQDIQYF

v_call: TRBV10-3
j_call: TRBJ2-7
clone_size: -
d_call: TRBD1
cdr3_nt: TGTGCCATCAGTGGGGACAGGGGCGGGCAGTACTTC
cdr3_aa: CAISGDRGGQYF

v_call: TRBV5-1
j_call: TRBJ1-2
clone_size: -
d_call: -
cdr3_nt: TGCGCCAGCAGCTTGAGGTCAGGGACTCCATATGGCTACACCTTC
cdr3_aa: CASSLRSGTPYGYTF

v_call: TRBV25-1
j_call: TRBJ2-1
clone_size: -
d_call: -
cdr3_nt: TGTGCCAGCAGTGACAGGTACTGGAATGAGCAGTTCTTC
cdr3_aa: CASSDRYWNEQFF

v_call: TRBV9
j_call: TRBJ1-1
clone_size: once
d_call: TRBD1
cdr3_nt: TGTGCCAGCAGCGCCTCGACAGGGGGTAGAGAAGCTTTCTTT
cdr3_aa: CASSASTGGREAFF

v_call: TRBV18
j_call: TRBJ2-7
clone_size: once
d_call: -
cdr3_nt: TGTGCCAGCTCATCGCGACGGGGAGACGCTCACGAGCAGTACTTC
cdr3_aa: CASSSRRGDAHEQYF

v_call: TRBV6-5
j_call: TRBJ2-7
clone_size: -
d_call: TRBD1
cdr3_nt: TGTGCCAGCAGGGACAGGGGGCTTAACTACGAGCAGTACTTC
cdr3_aa: CASRDRGLNYEQYF

v_call: TRBV6-4
j_call: TRBJ1-2
clone_size: -
d_call: -
cdr3_nt: TGTGCCAGCAGTGACGGGAGCACCAACTATGGCTACACCTTC
cdr3_aa: CASSDGSTNYGYTF

v_call: TRBV28
j_call: TRBJ2-4
clone_size: -
d_call: -
cdr3_nt: TGTGCCAGCAGTTTGGGGTGGGAGGGGGACATTCAGTACTTC
cdr3_aa: CASSLGWEGDIQYF

v_call: TRBV10-3
j_call: TRBJ1-1
clone_size: -
d_call: -
cdr3_nt: TGTGCCATTCGTGGGAGGGGCCCTGAAGCTTTCTTT
cdr3_aa: CAIRGRGPEAFF

v_call: TRBV19
j_call: TRBJ1-2
clone_size: -
d_call: TRBD1
cdr3_nt: TGTGCCAGTAGTGCCGGACAGGTCTATGGCTACACCTTC
cdr3_aa: CASSAGQVYGYTF

v_call: TRBV2
j_call: TRBJ2-1
clone_size: -
d_call: -
cdr3_nt: TGTGCCAGCAAGTCTAGCCCTTCCTACAATGAGCAGTTCTTC
cdr3_aa: CASKSSPSYNEQFF

v_call: TRBV6-5
j_call: TRBJ1-1
clone_size: -
d_call: -
cdr3_nt: TGTGCCAGCAGCCGAATACAGTTTGACACTGAAGCTTTCTTT
cdr3_aa: CASSRIQFDTEAFF

v_call: TRBV28
j_call: TRBJ1-1
clone_size: -
d_call: -
cdr3_nt: TGTGCCAGCAGCTTGTTACCGGGCTATCAGGGCCGTGAAGCTTTCTTT
cdr3_aa: CASSLLPGYQGREAFF